The 31 T cell receptor beta chains below come from one sample, sequenced in a study of blood T cell repertoires in COVID-19. Sequencing used immunoSEQ multiplex PCR; TCRdb keeps in-frame clones, though not all of them. This sample has about 290,000 clones, with about 90% found just once. Material for sequencing was peripheral blood. These receptors originate from a woman younger than 45 with COVID-19, enrolled during active disease.

This clone was detected only once. The chain uses TRBV19 and TRBJ1-1; D is unresolved. Germline V gene sequence: CDR1 LNHDA, CDR2 SQIVND (reference sequence). The CDR3 runs 13 residues. Trimming removed 9 bases from V and 1 base from J, with 12 bases in between. CDR3 loop: CASERSRNTEAFF. CDR3 sequence (DNA): TGTGCCAGCGAGCGATCGAGGAACACTGAAGCTTTCTTT.

This clone was recorded a few times. This chain connects TRBV3-1 (or the pseudogene TRBV3-2) to TRBJ1-4; no clear D gene. CDR1 LGHDT and CDR2 YNNKEL come from the germline V gene (reference sequence). V was trimmed by 0 bases and J by 4 bases, leaving 15 bases between them. CDR3 length: 17 amino acids. The CDR3 DNA is TGTGCCAGCAGCCAAGAAGTGGGCGGGGAAGATAATGAAAAACTGTTTTTT. It codes for CASSQEVGGEDNEKLFF.

V and J are TRBV11-2 and TRBJ1-2; possible D gene TRBD1, 5 bases. The CDR3 totals 14 residues. From germline, CDR1 is SGHAT and CDR2 FQNNGV. The V gene lost 1 base and the J gene lost 8 bases, with 14 bases spanning the gap. The CDR3 here is CASSLAVGDGGYTF. DNA for the CDR3: TGTGCCAGCAGCTTAGCCGTAGGGGATGGCGGCTACACCTTC.

The chain carries TRBV6-5 and TRBJ1-2, with 12 bases aligning to TRBD1. Looked up from germline, CDR1 is MNHEY and CDR2 is SVGAGI. The CDR3 runs 14 residues. V shed 5 bases and J 7 bases; nucleotides not matched to a gene: 5. This chain's CDR3 is CASSPGQGAPGYTF. In DNA, the CDR3 is TGTGCCAGCAGTCCGGGACAGGGGGCGCCTGGCTACACCTTC.

The rearrangement links TRBV28 to TRBJ2-3, with 9 bases identical to TRBD1. From germline, CDR1 is MDHEN and CDR2 SYDVKM. The CDR3 sequence is 13 residues long. Unmatched junction bases numbered 2, after V lost 8 bases and J lost 2 bases. The CDR3 here is CASLQGATDTQYF. Here the CDR3 DNA reads TGTGCCAGCCTACAGGGGGCCACAGATACGCAGTATTTT.

The chain has TRBV3-1 (or the pseudogene TRBV3-2) and TRBJ1-4; 7 bases are shared with TRBD1. Trimming cost V 2 bases and J 7 bases; bases outside gene matches: 7. The CDR3 is 15 amino acids. Germline assignment: CDR1 LGHDT and CDR2 YNNKEL (reference sequence). The CDR3 spells CASSQYRTGTEKLFF. CDR3 coding DNA: TGTGCCAGCAGCCAATATCGGACAGGCACTGAAAAACTGTTTTTT.

The rearrangement joins TRBV19 to TRBJ2-7; D is possibly TRBD1 (6 bases). Trimming cost V 4 bases and J 5 bases, with 12 bases left between them. The CDR3 runs 13 residues. From germline, CDR1 is LNHDA and CDR2 SQIVND (reference sequence). The CDR3 here is CASSRVRGNEQYF. The CDR3 nucleotides read TGTGCCAGTAGTAGAGTCAGGGGCAACGAGCAGTACTTC.

J is TRBJ2-1 and V is TRBV7-9; D perhaps matches TRBD1 (6 bases). The length of the CDR3 is 14 residues. V dropped 5 bases and J dropped 4 bases, with 12 bases sitting between them. Germline V gene data show CDR1 as SEHNR and CDR2 as FQNEAQ (reference sequence). CDR3 DNA sequence: TGTGCCAGCAGCCAACAGGGACGGTACAATGAGCAGTTCTTC. Its translation: CASSQQGRYNEQFF. Complete variable domain (other parts from reference TRBV7-9 and TRBJ2-1): DTGVSQNPRHKITKRGQNVTFRCDPISEHNRLYWYRQTLGQGPEFLTYFQNEAQLEKSRLLSDRFSAERPKGSFSTLEIQRTEQGDSAMYLCASSQQGRYNEQFFGPGTRLTVL.

The chain combines TRBV28 with TRBJ2-7, with a weak D call TRBD1 (6 bases). V was cut by 3 bases and J by 3 bases, with 12 bases left in between. CDR1 MDHEN and CDR2 SYDVKM come from the germline V gene. This CDR3 contains 14 residues. The CDR3 sequence: CASSFWQGNYEQYF. CDR3 DNA: TGTGCCAGCAGTTTTTGGCAGGGGAACTACGAGCAGTACTTC. The full variable domain, completed using reference TRBV28 and TRBJ2-7, is DVKVTQSSRYLVKRTGEKVFLECVQDMDHENMFWYRQDPGLGLRLIYFSYDVKMKEKGDIPEGYSVSREKKERFSLILESASTNQTSMYLCASSFWQGNYEQYFGPGTRLTVT.

Here the CDR3 reads CATSRATGTYEQYF. CDR3 nucleotides: TGTGCCACCAGCAGAGCGACAGGGACCTACGAGCAGTACTTC. The V call is TRBV15, the J call TRBJ2-7; 7 bases are a match to TRBD1. Germline loops: CDR1 LNHNV, CDR2 YYDKDF (reference sequence). V shed 1 base and J 2 bases; nucleotides not matched to a gene: 2. The CDR3 consists of 14 residues. Filled out from reference TRBV15 and TRBJ2-7, the complete variable domain reads DAMVIQNPRYQVTQFGKPVTLSCSQTLNHNVMYWYQQKSSQAPKLLFHYYDKDFNNEADTPDNFQSRRPNTSFCFLDIRSPGLGDTAMYLCATSRATGTYEQYFGPGTRLTVT.

The rearrangement joins TRBV7-9 to TRBJ2-1, with no clear D. Trimming stripped 5 bases from V and 0 bases from J, with 17 bases between. The CDR3 runs to 17 residues. CDR1 is SEHNR and CDR2 is FQNEAQ in the germline V gene (reference sequence). CDR3 DNA sequence: TGTGCCAGCAGCCACGAGCTAACCCGATCCTCCTACAATGAGCAGTTCTTC. This sequence encodes CASSHELTRSSYNEQFF. The full variable domain, rest sourced from reference TRBV7-9 and TRBJ2-1, is DTGVSQNPRHKITKRGQNVTFRCDPISEHNRLYWYRQTLGQGPEFLTYFQNEAQLEKSRLLSDRFSAERPKGSFSTLEIQRTEQGDSAMYLCASSHELTRSSYNEQFFGPGTRLTVL.

CDR3 bases: TGTGCCAGTAGTATAGTCCCGACAGGGGGCAAGAACACTGAAGCTTTCTTT. Amino acid sequence: CASSIVPTGGKNTEAFF. The chain is built from TRBV19 and TRBJ1-1; 10 bases fit TRBD1. The CDR3 consists of 17 residues. Unmatched junction bases numbered 6, after V lost 1 base and J lost 1 base. Germline V lookup: CDR1 LNHDA, CDR2 SQIVND (reference sequence).

The rearrangement joins TRBV7-9 to TRBJ2-7; TRBD1 might be the D (6 bases). This CDR3 is 14 amino acids long. Germline V gives CDR1 SEHNR, CDR2 FQNEAQ (reference sequence). V was trimmed by 4 bases and J by 7 bases, leaving 17 bases between them. Here the CDR3 DNA reads TGTGCCAGCAGCTCAGCTTACAGGGAAGGAGAGCAGTACTTC. It translates to CASSSAYREGEQYF.

This chain connects TRBV11-2 to TRBJ2-1; D not resolved. CDR3 size: 14 residues. Trimming removed 2 bases at V and 3 bases at J, with 8 bases between. Germline lookup yields CDR1 SGHAT and CDR2 FQNNGV. CDR3 protein: CASSLLSDYNEQFF. CDR3 nucleotides: TGTGCCAGCAGCTTATTAAGCGACTACAATGAGCAGTTCTTC.

The count of this clone is one. V gene TRBV5-1 combines with J gene TRBJ2-7; 11 bases match TRBD2. CDR3 length equals 15 residues. Trimming removed 4 bases from V and 3 bases from J; junction bases left unmatched: 6. The germline V gene has CDR1 SGHRS and CDR2 YFSETQ. The CDR3 coding sequence is TGCGCCAGCAGCGAGGGGACTAGCGGCCTCTACGAGCAGTACTTC. It encodes CASSEGTSGLYEQYF.

The chain employs TRBV11-2 and TRBJ2-1; TRBD2 matches at 8 bases. Germline lookup yields CDR1 SGHAT and CDR2 FQNNGV. Unmatched junction bases numbered 4, after V lost 5 bases and J lost 1 base. The CDR3 contains 15 residues. CDR3 sequence: CASSPGGGSYNEQFF. The CDR3 DNA follows: TGTGCCAGCAGCCCCGGGGGGGGGTCCTACAATGAGCAGTTCTTC.

The rearrangement uses TRBV3-1 (or the pseudogene TRBV3-2) and TRBJ1-2; D is perhaps TRBD1 (6 bases). V was shortened by 0 bases and J by 8 bases, with 13 bases between the two germline ends. There are 14 residues in the CDR3. Looked up from germline, CDR1 is LGHDT and CDR2 is YNNKEL (reference sequence). This CDR3 reads CASSQEGGQGGYTF. The CDR3 nucleotides are TGTGCCAGCAGCCAAGAAGGGGGTCAGGGGGGCTACACCTTC.

The chain employs TRBV28 and TRBJ1-2; D is undetermined. Germline-derived CDR1 and CDR2 are MDHEN and SYDVKM. V shed 3 bases and J shed 3 bases, with 14 bases lying between them. The CDR3 has 15 residues. This chain's CDR3 is CASSFRRSSDYGYTF. DNA of the CDR3: TGTGCCAGCAGTTTTCGGAGGTCCTCGGACTATGGCTACACCTTC.

This clone was found once. The chain carries TRBV2 and TRBJ2-7; 7 bases match TRBD1. Germline CDR1 and CDR2: SNHLY and FYNNEI. After removal of 0 bases from V and 3 bases from J, the junction contained 2 bases not matched to a gene. The CDR3 is 14 amino acids. CDR3 DNA: TGTGCCAGCAGTGAAGCCCGGGACAGCTACGAGCAGTACTTC. It specifies CASSEARDSYEQYF.

The CDR3 DNA follows: TGTGCCAGCAGCCGCGCCTTACAAGAGACCCAGTACTTC. Translating gives CASSRALQETQYF. The chain uses TRBV6-2 or TRBV6-3 and TRBJ2-5; the D is unclear. Germline V CDR1 and CDR2: MNHEY, SVGEGT. V lost 6 bases and J 2 bases, leaving 10 bases between the germline ends. The CDR3 length is 13 residues.

The chain is built from TRBV6-6 and TRBJ1-4; tentative D call: TRBD1 (6 bases). Germline V gene sequence: CDR1 MNHNY, CDR2 SVGAGI (reference sequence). The V gene lost 6 bases and the J gene lost 1 base, with 15 bases spanning the gap. This CDR3 spans 16 amino acids. Here the CDR3 reads CASRDSGPGTNEKLFF. The CDR3, as DNA: TGTGCCAGCAGGGACAGTGGGCCGGGAACTAATGAAAAACTGTTTTTT.

This rearrangement joins TRBV28 to TRBJ1-1; the D is unclear. Trimming shortened V by 5 bases and J by 6 bases, and 16 bases separated the two germline ends. The CDR3 length is 14 residues. Germline assignment: CDR1 MDHEN and CDR2 SYDVKM. The CDR3 reads CASSRQEEFAEAFF. CDR3 bases: TGTGCCAGCAGTCGTCAGGAGGAATTTGCTGAAGCTTTCTTT.

This sequence joins TRBV9 and TRBJ1-2; D is ambiguous. V was pared by 0 bases and J by 7 bases, with 16 bases between. This CDR3 comprises 15 residues. Germline loops: CDR1 SGDLS, CDR2 YYNGEE. The CDR3, as DNA: TGTGCCAGCAGCGTAGGTAACAGCCCCTCGTCTGGCTACACCTTC. Amino acid sequence: CASSVGNSPSSGYTF. Full variable domain (outside the CDR3, taken from reference TRBV9 and TRBJ1-2): DSGVTQTPKHLITATGQRVTLRCSPRSGDLSVYWYQQSLDQGLQFLIQYYNGEERAKGNILERFSAQQFPDLHSELNLSSLELGDSALYFCASSVGNSPSSGYTFGSGTRLTVV.

The chain couples TRBV19 to TRBJ1-1, with 9 bases that match TRBD1. This CDR3 comprises 14 residues. The trim removed 9 bases at V and 4 bases at J, leaving 9 bases unmatched. Germline V gene lookup returns CDR1 LNHDA and CDR2 SQIVND (reference sequence). The CDR3 reads CASEIGTGSTEAFF. CDR3 bases: TGTGCCAGCGAGATTGGGACAGGGTCCACTGAAGCTTTCTTT.

The chain recombines TRBV2 with TRBJ2-7, with D perhaps TRBD1 (8 bases). V dropped 3 bases and J dropped 7 bases, with 13 bases sitting between them. Germline lookup yields CDR1 SNHLY and CDR2 FYNNEI. This CDR3 comprises 13 residues. In nucleotides, the CDR3 is TGTGCCAGCAGTGACACAGGGGGAGGGGAGCAGTACTTC. This codes for CASSDTGGGEQYF.

This sequence joins TRBV5-6 and TRBJ1-1, with D hard to call. This CDR3 spans 11 amino acids. Trimming pared 4 bases from V and 7 bases from J, leaving 8 bases between. The germline CDR1 and CDR2 sequences are SGHDT and YYEEEE. The CDR3 DNA follows: TGTGCCAGCAGCAGGCGGCTTGAAGCTTTCTTT. Its protein is CASSRRLEAFF.

This clone was recorded once. V and J are TRBV28 and TRBJ2-7; D possibly corresponds to TRBD2 (7 bases). This CDR3 has 13 amino acids. V was cut by 6 bases and J by 6 bases, with 15 bases left in between. Germline CDR1 MDHEN, CDR2 SYDVKM. This CDR3 reads CASRGGARGEQYF. CDR3 sequence (DNA): TGTGCCAGCAGGGGGGGGGCCCGTGGCGAGCAGTACTTC.

The chain recombines TRBV29-1 with TRBJ1-1, with 7 bases fitting TRBD1. CDR1 and CDR2 from the germline V gene are SQVTM and ANQGSEA. The CDR3 extends over 13 amino acids. Trimming at V came to 4 bases and at J to 5 bases, leaving 7 bases not matched to a gene. CDR3 bases: TGCAGCGTTGTGGTGCCCAGGGGGACTGAAGCTTTCTTT. Its translation: CSVVVPRGTEAFF.

The chain is built from TRBV4-1 and TRBJ2-7; 9 nucleotides agree with TRBD1. This CDR3 is 18 amino acids long. V lost 3 bases to trimming and J lost 3 bases; unmatched junction nucleotides: 15. The germline V gene encodes CDR1 MGHRA and CDR2 YSYEKL. The CDR3 reads CASSHFSGRDRVNYEQYF. In nucleotides, the CDR3 is TGCGCCAGCAGCCATTTCTCAGGACGGGACAGGGTAAACTACGAGCAGTACTTC.

The gene calls are TRBV30 and TRBJ1-6, with 7 nucleotides matching TRBD1. With V trimmed by 1 base and J by 5 bases, 14 bases remained unmatched. The CDR3 contains 18 residues. Germline V gene data show CDR1 as GTSNPN and CDR2 as SVGIG (reference sequence). The chain's CDR3 is CAWSADRNIGSNNSPLHF. CDR3 nucleotides: TGTGCCTGGAGTGCGGACAGGAACATTGGAAGTAATAATTCACCCCTCCACTTT.

The chain employs TRBV5-1 and TRBJ2-3, with 9 bases lining up with TRBD2. CDR1 SGHRS and CDR2 YFSETQ come from the germline V gene. Trimming removed 0 bases from V and 4 bases from J; junction bases left unmatched: 3. This CDR3 contains 15 residues. The CDR3 loop reads CASSLGRGGSDTQYF. CDR3 nucleotide sequence: TGCGCCAGCAGCTTGGGGCGGGGGGGATCAGATACGCAGTATTTT. The full variable domain, its missing parts supplied by reference TRBV5-1 and TRBJ2-3, is KAGVTQTPRYLIKTRGQQVTLSCSPISGHRSVSWYQQTPGQGLQFLFEYFSETQRNKGNFPGRFSGRQFSNSRSEMNVSTLELGDSALYLCASSLGRGGSDTQYFGPGTRLTVL.